This T cell receptor beta chain was identified in a study of T cells after yellow fever vaccination. V gave up 5 bases and J gave up 3 bases; unmatched junction bases: 9. The CDR3 sequence is 16 residues long. The germline CDR1 and CDR2 sequences are MGHRA and YSYEKL. TCRdb re-called the 5' RACE reads with MiXCR, one entry per CDR3 protein. In the table there are hundreds of thousands of distinct CDR3 sequences, roughly 19% of which are singletons. This clonotype originated in a man younger than 40 who received the YFV17D yellow fever vaccine. Sequencing was performed on PBMCs, taken 15 days after the yellow fever booster vaccination. This chain connects TRBV4-1 to TRBJ2-1; 8 bases fit TRBD1. The CDR3 here is CASSTRQGTSYNEQFF. The CDR3 DNA sequence: TGCGCCAGCAGCACCCGACAGGGGACAAGCTACAATGAGCAGTTCTTC.